The 23 T cell receptor beta chains below come from one sample, sequenced in a study of monozygotic twins with inflammatory bowel disease (dated 2019 in TCRdb). The receptor library was made with 5' RACE. Sequenced using an Illumina HiSeq 2500. Each entry corresponds to one CDR3 protein sequence from reads that TCRdb reprocessed, and DNA is not given. The table for this sample shows some 330,000 distinct CDR3 sequences. The top ten constitute 5.6% of the sample. Sequenced material: blood. Receptor source: a human donor with ulcerative colitis or Crohn's disease, or a healthy co-twin of an affected twin (not recorded which).

V gene TRBV10-2 combines with J gene TRBJ2-1. Germline CDR1 WSHSY, CDR2 SAAADI. The CDR3 sequence is 16 residues long. The CDR3 sequence is CASSETLISTDNEQFF.

V gene TRBV14 combines with J gene TRBJ2-2. This CDR3 region has 14 residues. From germline, CDR1 is SGHDN and CDR2 FVKESK. The CDR3: CASSQGRYTGELFF.

J is TRBJ2-7 and V is TRBV5-6; the D call from TCRdb, TRBD1, cannot be confirmed without DNA. Per germline, CDR1 SGHDT and CDR2 YYEEEE. The CDR3 is 13 amino acids. CDR3 protein: CASSFAGGNEQYF.

V and J are TRBV5-1 and TRBJ2-7; TCRdb's assignment of TRBD1 cannot be checked, as there is no DNA. Germline lookup yields CDR1 SGHRS and CDR2 YFSETQ. The CDR3 length is 15 residues. CDR3 amino acids: CASSLGETGYYEQYF.

The chain employs TRBV6-5 and TRBJ1-6. Per germline, CDR1 MNHEY and CDR2 SVGAGI. The CDR3 runs to 14 residues. The chain's CDR3 is CASSFEGMSSPLHF.

The V gene is TRBV10-1, the J gene TRBJ2-4. The CDR3 contains 14 residues. Germline values: CDR1 WNHNN, CDR2 SYGVQD (reference sequence). The CDR3 here is CASSEGATKNIQYF.

The chain joins TRBV6-2 or TRBV6-3 to TRBJ2-1; TCRdb outputs TRBD1, but without DNA this stays unchecked. The V gene's germline CDR1 is MNHEY and CDR2 SVGEGT. The CDR3 is made up of 12 amino acids. CDR3 amino acids: CASSYIRAGQFF.

The J gene is TRBJ1-2, the V gene TRBV28; the TRBD1 assignment by TCRdb is unverifiable without DNA. CDR3 length: 13 residues. The V gene's germline CDR1 is MDHEN and CDR2 SYDVKM. The CDR3 region is CASYRTAGYGYTF.

The chain is built from TRBV7-2 and TRBJ1-2. The CDR3 is 16 residues long. The V gene's germline CDR1 is SGHTA and CDR2 FQGNSA. CDR3 in amino acids: CASSGDYQSRRYGYTF.

The gene calls are TRBV12-3 or TRBV12-4 and TRBJ1-5; TCRdb returns TRBD1, unconfirmable since there is no DNA. The CDR3 loop spans 15 amino acids. CDR3 sequence reads: CASRSGTGDNQPQHF.

The rearrangement uses TRBV10-1 and TRBJ2-7; TCRdb picks TRBD1, but there is no DNA to check that call. Germline lookup yields CDR1 WNHNN and CDR2 SYGVQD (reference sequence). The CDR3 has 14 residues. CDR3 protein: CASSEMVGGYEQYF.

The rearrangement joins TRBV12-3 or TRBV12-4 to TRBJ1-3. The CDR3 is made up of 11 amino acids. The CDR3 loop is CAGTTGNTIYF.

The J gene is TRBJ1-2, the V gene TRBV29-1; without DNA, the TCRdb call of TRBD1 cannot be checked. Germline lookup yields CDR1 SQVTM and CDR2 ANQGSEA. The CDR3 extends over 13 amino acids. CDR3 protein: CSVRPTPFYGYTF.

The CDR3 spells CASSFGESRTEAFF. V gene TRBV12-3 or TRBV12-4 combines with J gene TRBJ1-1. The CDR3 totals 14 residues.

The genes are TRBV5-1 and TRBJ2-1. The CDR3 length is 14 residues. Germline assignment: CDR1 SGHRS and CDR2 YFSETQ. CDR3 sequence reads: CASSFASSYNEQFF.

The chain is built from TRBV7-2 and TRBJ2-3; TCRdb outputs TRBD2, but without DNA this stays unchecked. The CDR3 consists of 15 residues. Germline V lookup: CDR1 SGHTA, CDR2 FQGNSA. This chain's CDR3 is CASSLRRGGTDTQYF.

This chain uses TRBV7-8 with TRBJ2-1. Germline assignment: CDR1 SGHVS and CDR2 FQNEAQ. The CDR3 is 14 residues long. The CDR3 spells CASSFVWSKGEQFF.

The chain employs TRBV19 and TRBJ2-2. CDR1 LNHDA and CDR2 SQIVND come from the germline V gene (reference sequence). The CDR3 is made up of 16 amino acids. CDR3 amino acids: CASRGIGEANTGELFF.

The gene calls are TRBV11-2 and TRBJ1-2. Germline assignment: CDR1 SGHAT and CDR2 FQNNGV. The length of the CDR3 is 12 residues. CDR3 protein: CASSLVEYGYTF.

J is TRBJ1-2 and V is TRBV4-3; TCRdb's D gene call, TRBD1, goes unchecked for lack of DNA. This CDR3 contains 15 residues. Germline CDR1 and CDR2: LGHNA and YSLEER. The CDR3 here is CASSQDFGGSYGYTF.

V usage is TRBV5-1 and J usage is TRBJ2-1; the D call from TCRdb, TRBD2, cannot be confirmed without DNA. The CDR3 runs to 15 residues. CDR1 SGHRS and CDR2 YFSETQ come from the germline V gene. CDR3 protein: CASSLSLAGSDEQFF.

The chain has TRBV11-2 and TRBJ2-7; TCRdb's assignment of TRBD1 cannot be checked, as there is no DNA. The CDR3 covers 18 residues. Germline V gene lookup returns CDR1 SGHAT and CDR2 FQNNGV. The CDR3 loop is CASSSTVRGGARSYEQYF.

The rearrangement links TRBV18 to TRBJ1-1. The CDR3 has 14 amino acids. From germline, CDR1 is KGHSH and CDR2 LQKENI. The CDR3 sequence is CASSPQFMNTEAFF.